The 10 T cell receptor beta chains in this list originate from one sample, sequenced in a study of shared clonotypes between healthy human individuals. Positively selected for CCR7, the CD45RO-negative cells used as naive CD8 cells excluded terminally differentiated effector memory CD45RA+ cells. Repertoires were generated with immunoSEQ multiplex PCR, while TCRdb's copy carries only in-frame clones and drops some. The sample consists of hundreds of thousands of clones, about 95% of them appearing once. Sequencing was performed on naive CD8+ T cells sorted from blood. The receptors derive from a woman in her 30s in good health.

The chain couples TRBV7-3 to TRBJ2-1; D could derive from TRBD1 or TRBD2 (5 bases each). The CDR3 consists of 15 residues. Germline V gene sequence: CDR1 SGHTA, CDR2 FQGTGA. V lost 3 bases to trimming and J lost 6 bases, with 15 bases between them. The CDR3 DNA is TGTGCCAGCAGCTTGTGGGACGGGATGGGCAATGAGCAGTTCTTC. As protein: CASSLWDGMGNEQFF.

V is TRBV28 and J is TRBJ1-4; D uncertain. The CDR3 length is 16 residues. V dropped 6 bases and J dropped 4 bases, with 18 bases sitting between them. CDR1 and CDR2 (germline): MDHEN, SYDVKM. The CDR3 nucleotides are TGTGCCAGCAGGGCTATCGGTAACGGGCTTAATGAAAAACTGTTTTTT. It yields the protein CASRAIGNGLNEKLFF.

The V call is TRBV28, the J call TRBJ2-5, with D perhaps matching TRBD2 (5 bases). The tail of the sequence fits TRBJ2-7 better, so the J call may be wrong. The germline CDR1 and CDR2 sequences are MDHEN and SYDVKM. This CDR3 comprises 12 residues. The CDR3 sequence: CASSLRSGEQYF. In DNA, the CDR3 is TGTGCCAGCAGTTTAAGGAGCGGCGAGCAGTACTTC.

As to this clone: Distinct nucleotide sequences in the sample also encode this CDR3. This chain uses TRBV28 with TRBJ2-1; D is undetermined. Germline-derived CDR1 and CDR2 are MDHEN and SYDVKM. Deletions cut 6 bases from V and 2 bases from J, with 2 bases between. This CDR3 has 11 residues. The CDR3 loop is CASSPYNEQFF. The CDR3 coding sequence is TGTGCCAGCAGCCCCTACAATGAGCAGTTCTTC.

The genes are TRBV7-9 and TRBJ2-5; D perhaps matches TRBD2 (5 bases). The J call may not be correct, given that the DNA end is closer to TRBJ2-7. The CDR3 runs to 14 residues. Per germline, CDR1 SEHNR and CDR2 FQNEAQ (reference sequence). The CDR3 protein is CASSPGEASYEQYF. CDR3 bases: TGTGCCAGCAGCCCCGGGGAAGCGAGCTACGAGCAGTACTTC.

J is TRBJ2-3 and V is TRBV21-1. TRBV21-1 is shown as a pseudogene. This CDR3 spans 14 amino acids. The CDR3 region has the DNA TGTGCCAGAGGGGACGGATCTAGCACAGATACGCAGTATTTT. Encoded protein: CARGDGSSTDTQYF.

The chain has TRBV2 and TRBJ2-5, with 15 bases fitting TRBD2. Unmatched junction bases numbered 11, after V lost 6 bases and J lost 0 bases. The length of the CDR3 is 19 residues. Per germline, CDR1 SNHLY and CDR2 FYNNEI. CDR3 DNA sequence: TGTGCCAGCAGAGGACTAGCGGGAGGGCCCGCGGAGTACCAAGAGACCCAGTACTTC. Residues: CASRGLAGGPAEYQETQYF.

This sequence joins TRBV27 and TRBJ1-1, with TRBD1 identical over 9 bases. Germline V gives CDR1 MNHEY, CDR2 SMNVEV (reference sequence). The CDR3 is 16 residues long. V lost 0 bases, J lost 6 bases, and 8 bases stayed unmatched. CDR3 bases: TGTGCCAGCAGTTTATCAGGGTGGGGACAGGGAGCTGAAGCTTTCTTT. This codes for CASSLSGWGQGAEAFF.

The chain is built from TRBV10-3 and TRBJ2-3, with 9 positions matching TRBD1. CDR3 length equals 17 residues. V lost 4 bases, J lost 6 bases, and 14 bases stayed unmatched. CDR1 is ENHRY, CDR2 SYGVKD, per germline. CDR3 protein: CAISVSGRDREGDTQYF. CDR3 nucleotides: TGTGCCATCAGTGTCTCCGGTCGGGACAGGGAGGGGGATACGCAGTATTTT.

The CDR3 DNA reads TGTGCCAGTAGTATAGGCAACTCTGGAAACACCATATATTTT. Translating it yields CASSIGNSGNTIYF. The V call is TRBV19, the J call TRBJ1-3; unclear D gene. The V and J ends lost 1 base and 0 bases respectively, with 4 bases between them. This CDR3 region has 14 residues. Germline CDR1 is LNHDA and CDR2 is SQIVND (reference sequence). Full variable domain (rest looked up from reference TRBV19 and TRBJ1-3): DGGITQSPKYLFRKEGQNVTLSCEQNLNHDAMYWYRQDPGQGLRLIYYSQIVNDFQKGDIAEGYSVSREKKESFPLTVTSAQKNPTAFYLCASSIGNSGNTIYFGEGSWLTVV.